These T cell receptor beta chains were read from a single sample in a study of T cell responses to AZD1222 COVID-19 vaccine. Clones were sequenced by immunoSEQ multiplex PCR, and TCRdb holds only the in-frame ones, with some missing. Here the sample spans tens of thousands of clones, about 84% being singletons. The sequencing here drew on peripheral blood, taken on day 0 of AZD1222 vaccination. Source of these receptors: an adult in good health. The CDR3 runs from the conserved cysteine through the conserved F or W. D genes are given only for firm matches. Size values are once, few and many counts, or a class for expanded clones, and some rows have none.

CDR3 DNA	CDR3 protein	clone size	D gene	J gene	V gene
TGTGCCAGCAGTGACCAGTTAGTCTCTGGAAACACCATATATTTT	CASSDQLVSGNTIYF	NA	NA	TRBJ1-3	TRBV2
TGTGCCTGGAGTGTGGGGGCAGATACGAGATACGAGCAGTACTTC	CAWSVGADTRYEQYF	NA	NA	TRBJ2-7	TRBV30
TGCGCCAGCAGTCAACGCTTCCAACCCCCCTTTAGCACAGATACGCAGTATTTT	CASSQRFQPPFSTDTQYF	NA	NA	TRBJ2-3	TRBV23-1
TGTGCCAGCAGTTCGGGAGGTAGCAATCAGCCCCAGCATTTT	CASSSGGSNQPQHF	few	NA	TRBJ1-5	TRBV28
TGTGCTACCAGCCCGGAACCGGGACTTTACAATGAGCAGTTCTTC	CATSPEPGLYNEQFF	NA	NA	TRBJ2-1	TRBV6-4
TGTGCCAGTAGTTCCCCAGGACTGAACACCGGGGAGCTGTTTTTT	CASSSPGLNTGELFF	NA	NA	TRBJ2-2	TRBV19
TGTGCCAGCAGTGACCCCGAGGGTAGCTGGGCCAATTACCCTTACAATGAGCAGTTCTTC	CASSDPEGSWANYPYNEQFF	NA	NA	TRBJ2-1	TRBV6-4
TGTGCCAGCAGTACCCCCGGGACTGCGAACTATGGCTACACCTTC	CASSTPGTANYGYTF	NA	NA	TRBJ1-2	TRBV6-6
TGTGCCAGCAGCTTGGCCGGGACAGGGGGAACTAACTATGGCTACACCTTC	CASSLAGTGGTNYGYTF	NA	TRBD1	TRBJ1-2	TRBV5-6
TGTGCCAGCAGTAGGGGCAACTCACCCCTCCACTTT	CASSRGNSPLHF	NA	NA	TRBJ1-6	TRBV25-1
TGCGCCAGCAGCCTGGGGGACAGGGGCAACAATGAGCAGTTCTTC	CASSLGDRGNNEQFF	NA	TRBD1	TRBJ2-1	TRBV23-1
TGTGCCAGCAGCTTGGGGTACGGGGAGCTGTTTTTT	CASSLGYGELFF	NA	NA	TRBJ2-2	TRBV5-6
TGTGCCAGCAGTTACGTAGGGGTGGGGGAAACCGGGGAGCTGTTTTTT	CASSYVGVGETGELFF	NA	NA	TRBJ2-2	TRBV6-5
TGTGCCAGCAGCCCACAGGGGGCGGATGAAGCTTTCTTT	CASSPQGADEAFF	NA	TRBD1	TRBJ1-1	TRBV5-4
TGTGCTAGTGGTTTGGGATATCTAGCGGCTAGCACAGATACGCAGTATTTT	CASGLGYLAASTDTQYF	NA	TRBD2	TRBJ2-3	TRBV12-5
TGTGCCAGCAGCTTAAATCCCACCTTACTAGCGGCCGGGGGGTACGAGCAGTACTTC	CASSLNPTLLAAGGYEQYF	NA	TRBD2	TRBJ2-7	TRBV7-9
TGCGCCAGCTCGGGACAGCCTTTTGGGACTAATGAAAAACTGTTTTTT	CASSGQPFGTNEKLFF	NA	TRBD1	TRBJ1-4	TRBV10-2
TGTGCCAGCACCAGGGGGGGGCCCACTGAAGCTTTCTTT	CASTRGGPTEAFF	NA	TRBD1	TRBJ1-1	TRBV6-5
TGCGCCAGCAGCCGCGGGACTAGCGGGGGTTGGGGCAACGAGCAGTACTTC	CASSRGTSGGWGNEQYF	NA	TRBD2	TRBJ2-7	TRBV5-1
TGTGCCAGCAGAACATCCGGGACAGGCCTCGGAAACACCATATATTTT	CASRTSGTGLGNTIYF	NA	TRBD1	TRBJ1-3	TRBV28
TGTGCCATCAGCCTGTTTAGCGGGAGGGCCCCCGGAGATACGCAGTATTTT	CAISLFSGRAPGDTQYF	NA	TRBD2	TRBJ2-3	TRBV10-3
TGTGCCAGCAGCCCAACAACTGGACCCTACAATGAGCAGTTCTTC	CASSPTTGPYNEQFF	NA	NA	TRBJ2-1	TRBV7-2
TGTGCCAGCAGCCAAGCCAGCGGGGGTTACAATGAGCAGTTCTTC	CASSQASGGYNEQFF	NA	TRBD2	TRBJ2-1	TRBV3-1/TRBV3-2
TGTGCCAGCAGCTTAGTTGGGGCACACAATGAGCAGTTCTTC	CASSLVGAHNEQFF	NA	NA	TRBJ2-1	TRBV7-9
TGCGCCAGCAGCGGACAGGGGGCGAATTCACCCCTCCACTTT	CASSGQGANSPLHF	NA	TRBD1	TRBJ1-6	TRBV5-1
TGTGCCACCAGCAGAGATGGCAGGGAGAACACTGAAGCTTTCTTT	CATSRDGRENTEAFF	once	NA	TRBJ1-1	TRBV15
TGTGCTAGTGGTCCACAACAGGACAGGGCAAGCAATCAGCCCCAGCATTTT	CASGPQQDRASNQPQHF	NA	TRBD1	TRBJ1-5	TRBV12-5
TGTGCCAGCAGTTTATGGGCGGCCCCTCTCAATGAGCAGTTCTTC	CASSLWAAPLNEQFF	once	NA	TRBJ2-1	TRBV27
TGTGCCAGCAGCCCAACAGGGGGCCAGGCCGGGGAGCTGTTTTTT	CASSPTGGQAGELFF	NA	TRBD1	TRBJ2-2	TRBV7-6
TGTGCCATCATGAGCTCTGGAAACACCATATATTTT	CAIMSSGNTIYF	NA	NA	TRBJ1-3	TRBV10-3
TGCGCCAGCAGCTTGTTCGGGACTAGCGGTTCTGGGACCGGGGAGCTGTTTTTT	CASSLFGTSGSGTGELFF	medium-sized	TRBD2	TRBJ2-2	TRBV5-1
TGTGCCAGCAGCTTCGCAGGGACCTCTGGAAACACCATATATTTT	CASSFAGTSGNTIYF	once	NA	TRBJ1-3	TRBV5-6
TGTGCCAGCAGCACAAAGACGGGAACCTCTGGAAACACCATATATTTT	CASSTKTGTSGNTIYF	NA	NA	TRBJ1-3	TRBV7-9
TGCGCCAGCAGCTTAAAGACTAGCGATGAAGAGCAGTACTTC	CASSLKTSDEEQYF	NA	TRBD2	TRBJ2-7	TRBV5-1
TGCGCCAGCAGTGAGGGGGCGGGAGCGGGCACAGATACGCAGTATTTT	CASSEGAGAGTDTQYF	once	TRBD2	TRBJ2-3	TRBV10-2
TGTGCCAGCAGCTTACGTTACAGGGTGGACACTGAAGCTTTCTTT	CASSLRYRVDTEAFF	NA	NA	TRBJ1-1	TRBV5-4
TGTGCCGGCCGGGCGGGAGGGGAGAACACCGGGGAGCTGTTTTTT	CAGRAGGENTGELFF	NA	TRBD2	TRBJ2-2	TRBV5-5
TGTGCCAGTAGTATAATTGGGACAACTGGGAGGAACACTGAAGCTTTCTTT	CASSIIGTTGRNTEAFF	NA	NA	TRBJ1-1	TRBV19